This T cell receptor (beta chain) is drawn from a study of blood T cell repertoires in COVID-19. For the study at large: The cDNA or gDNA used as material had been derived from T cells, B-cell-depleted T cells, or PBMCs.

The CDR3 has 12 residues. Germline loops: CDR1 GTSNPN, CDR2 SVGIG (reference sequence). V shed 8 bases and J 4 bases; nucleotides not matched to a gene: 6. The table came from immunoSEQ multiplex PCR; TCRdb's copy has only in-frame clones and leaves some out. The table records more than 120,000 clones, around 90% of them present only once. Sequencing was performed on peripheral blood. The rearrangement links TRBV30 to TRBJ2-7; 9 nucleotides agree with TRBD1. This TCR was sampled from a human donor in a cohort sampled during active COVID-19. The CDR3 loop is CARGQGTYEQYF. The CDR3 coding sequence is TGTGCCCGGGGACAGGGAACTTACGAGCAGTACTTC.